Below are 4 T cell receptor beta chains sequenced from a single sample in a study of Ad26.COV2.S vaccination and SARS-CoV-2 variants (dated by TCRdb to about 2021). Library preparation employed the immunoSEQ multiplex PCR assay. The clones in this table, taken by TCRdb from immuneACCESS, are in-frame only. Not every clone is retained; where verified, under half of the shortfall comes from an unresolved V gene, and the cause of the rest is unknown. The sample table records 40,000 to 55,000 clones; roughly four fifths of these occur just once. About half of the sample is in the top ten clones. Reading the label with the study, this specimen's time point is: individuals recovered from natural SARS-CoV-2 infection. Here the sequenced sample was peripheral blood, taken after recovery from COVID-19. The receptors stem from a human donor who had recovered from COVID-19.

V is TRBV5-1 and J is TRBJ1-4; D unresolved. CDR1 is SGHRS and CDR2 is YFSETQ in the germline V gene. This CDR3 spans 14 amino acids. The V end lost 1 base, the J end lost 2 bases, and 6 bases lay between the germline ends. The CDR3 DNA sequence: TGCGCCAGCAGCTTGCGGCAGACTAATGAAAAACTGTTTTTT. Translating gives CASSLRQTNEKLFF.

The rearrangement links TRBV24-1 to TRBJ1-1; D ambiguous. Between the trimmed V and J ends, which lost 4 bases and 0 bases, there was a span of 5 bases. Per the germline V gene, CDR1 is KGHDR and CDR2 is SFDVKD. This CDR3 contains 13 residues. The chain's CDR3 is CATSDTLNTEAFF. DNA for the CDR3: TGTGCCACCAGTGACACCTTGAACACTGAAGCTTTCTTT.

This chain uses TRBV12-3 or TRBV12-4 with TRBJ2-5; D gene uncertain. Trimming took 5 bases from V and 3 from J, leaving 4 bases between them. The CDR3 is 11 residues long. The CDR3 DNA sequence: TGTGCCAGCAGTCGAGAAGAGACCCAGTACTTC. Its protein is CASSREETQYF.

This clone was observed a handful of times. The chain links TRBV11-3 to TRBJ2-3, with 7 bases identical to TRBD1. From germline, CDR1 is SGHNT and CDR2 YENEEA. J gave up 4 bases and V 1 base, and 8 bases lay outside the gene matches. The CDR3 spans 16 residues. CDR3 residues: CASSLGQGLVADTQYF. CDR3 DNA: TGTGCCAGCAGCTTAGGACAGGGTTTAGTTGCAGATACGCAGTATTTT.